The present T cell receptor (beta chain) was sequenced within a study of CD8 T cells in Susac syndrome. Reverse transcription of about 0.5 to 1 ug RNA used random hexamers. The authors amplified TCR beta CDR3 across 54 Vbeta and 13 Jbeta using immunoSEQ multiplex PCR. TCRdb ran MiXCR on the immunoSEQ multiplex PCR reads and lists one entry per CDR3 protein. The data contain some 80,000 distinct CDR3 sequences, about 93% of them singletons. Germline CDR1 is ENHRY and CDR2 is SYGVKD. V lost 8 bases and J 6 bases, leaving 14 bases between the germline ends. This CDR3 has 13 amino acids. The chain couples TRBV10-3 to TRBJ2-1; D perhaps matches TRBD2 (5 bases). This TCR was sampled from a human donor in good health. Specimen: CD8+ T cells from PBMCs. CDR3 amino acids: CAIPGDAGNEQFF. CDR3 bases: TGTGCCATCCCCGGGGATGCGGGCAATGAGCAGTTCTTC.